Presented here are 2 T cell receptor beta chains from one specimen sequenced in a study of T cell changes during pregnancy in multiple sclerosis. Libraries were prepared by immunoSEQ multiplex PCR; TCRdb keeps only in-frame clonotypes and omits some of them. The sample lists around 47,000 clones; roughly 93% were seen once. Specimen: CD8+ T cells from peripheral blood mononuclear cells, collected in the first trimester of pregnancy. These receptor sequences come from a female donor with multiple sclerosis, enrolled in a pregnancy study.

The chain uses TRBV6-1 and TRBJ2-1; 8 bases match TRBD1. Trimming cost V 5 bases and J 1 base; bases outside gene matches: 4. Per germline, CDR1 MNHNS and CDR2 SASEGT. The length of the CDR3 is 15 residues. The CDR3 protein is CASSNDRGSYNEQFF. The CDR3 bases are TGTGCCAGCAGTAATGACAGGGGTTCCTACAATGAGCAGTTCTTC.

The chain employs TRBV7-3 and TRBJ2-7; 9 bases are a match to TRBD1. CDR1 is SGHTA, CDR2 FQGTGA, per germline. The junction had 5 bases not matched to a gene; V was cut back by 5 bases and J by 6 bases. The CDR3 is 13 amino acids. The CDR3, as DNA: TGTGCCAGCAGCCCCAGGACAGGGGTCGAGCAGTACTTC. Translating gives CASSPRTGVEQYF.